Listed here is a single TCR beta chain. What it binds is not known. The record originates from a study of T cell responses to AZD1222 COVID-19 vaccine. General observations from the study: Clonal diversity may have been underestimated in mostly white British donors.

Pooled together were second doses at about 4 or about 12 weeks. TCRdb keeps only in-frame clones here, not all; method: immunoSEQ multiplex PCR. The table includes about 81,000 clones, 86% detected once. This clonotype was obtained from an adult who received the AZD1222 COVID-19 vaccine. The source material was peripheral blood, sampled 28 days after the second AZD1222 dose.

The CDR3 region is CASSAQGAGANVLTF. In DNA, the CDR3 is TGTGCCAGCAGTGCGCAGGGGGCTGGGGCCAACGTCCTGACTTTC. This rearrangement joins TRBV25-1 to TRBJ2-6; 7 bases agree with TRBD1. Trimming at V came to 4 bases and at J to 2 bases, leaving 2 bases not matched to a gene. This CDR3 has 15 amino acids. The germline V gene encodes CDR1 MGHDK and CDR2 SYGVNS.